A single T cell receptor beta chain is shown here with its context. The antigen remains unidentified. This sample was taken from a study of cytomegalovirus exposure and HLA in healthy donors. Amplification used 60 Vbeta primers and 13 Jbeta primers. This table comes from immunoSEQ multiplex PCR, and its TCRdb copy is limited to in-frame clones, with some not included. The sample consists of 150,000 to 200,000 clones, approximately 80% of them appearing once. Study outcomes and limitations: Based on reports, TCR beta sequences accurately predicted HLA-A and HLA-B alleles for most subjects. Segments of the TCR beta V type were, in most cases, productive about 87% or about 30% of the time in an earlier analysis.

This CDR3 has 15 residues. The germline gives CDR1 MNHEY, CDR2 SVGAGI. The V end lost 2 bases, the J end lost 2 bases, and 13 bases lay between the germline ends. The V gene is TRBV6-5, the J gene TRBJ2-7; D may be TRBD2 (5 bases). The sequenced material came from PBMCs. The sequence derives from a girl between 5 and 17 years old in good health and CMV-seropositive. As DNA, the CDR3 is TGTGCCAGCAGTTACATGCCGGAGGTAACCTACGAGCAGTACTTC. Translating gives CASSYMPEVTYEQYF.